The present entry profiles one T cell receptor (beta chain) with its context. Its antigen is not yet known. The input lacks base qualities; no much larger clone sits a single base away. The protocol used for the library was the immunoSEQ multiplex PCR assay. Here the immuneACCESS table is served through TCRdb, limited to in-frame sequences with V and J called. Missing clones are a known gap in these copies; in checked studies unresolved V genes cover under half, and the rest lacks a known reason. The sample contains 150,000 to 200,000 clones, 85% to 95% of them found a single time. Clones ranked in the top ten supply roughly 1.3% of the sample. These data originate in a study of control samples from healthy donors and cancer patients (dated by TCRdb to about 2020). The germline V and J ends show losses of 6 bases and 8 bases respectively, and no gene match explains 3 bases of the junction. The CDR3, cysteine through phenylalanine, is 12 amino acids long. The DNA shown is the 36-base CDR3, in frame from base 1. CDR1 is given as MNHNY and CDR2 as SVGAGI, both from the germline V gene (reference sequence).

The source of this sequence is a man between 25 and 39 years old in good health. The sequence is built from TRBV6-6 and TRBJ2-3; TRBD1 lines up with 9 middle nucleotides. Specimen: blood. In nucleotides, the sequence is TGTGCCAGCAGACAGGGGGCCGGTACGCAGTATTTT. Translated, it reads CASRQGAGTQYF.